One and the same sample provided the 12 T cell receptor beta chains below, sequenced in a study of cytomegalovirus exposure and HLA in healthy donors. The PCR used 60 Vbeta and 13 Jbeta primers. Sequencing was performed with immunoSEQ multiplex PCR; in TCRdb, only in-frame clones are kept and a portion is missing. Of about 160,000 clones listed, 85% are singletons. The sequenced material came from PBMCs. Receptor source: a boy younger than 10 in good health and CMV-seronegative.

Only a few counts were recorded for this clone. The V call is TRBV6-6, the J call TRBJ1-6; 10 bases are a match to TRBD1. Per germline, CDR1 MNHNY and CDR2 SVGAGI (reference sequence). Trimming cost V 0 bases and J 7 bases; bases outside gene matches: 3. The CDR3 length is 16 residues. The CDR3 spells CASSYSRQGANSPLHF. In DNA, the CDR3 is TGTGCCAGCAGTTACTCCCGACAGGGGGCCAATTCACCCCTCCACTTT.

This chain links TRBV11-2 with TRBJ1-2; a possible D gene is TRBD1 (6 bases). Germline CDR1 is SGHAT and CDR2 is FQNNGV. This CDR3 region has 13 residues. The V end was cut by 5 bases, the J end by 8 bases, with 15 bases between. The CDR3 spells CASSTTGRKGYTF. DNA of the CDR3: TGTGCCAGCAGCACTACAGGGCGGAAAGGCTACACCTTC.

V and J are TRBV15 and TRBJ2-1; tentatively, D is TRBD2 (5 bases). The CDR3 spans 16 residues. With 1 base removed from V and 0 bases from J, the gap between germline ends came to 10 bases. CDR1 and CDR2 (germline): LNHNV, YYDKDF (reference sequence). The CDR3 reads CATSRVPGSSYNEQFF. The CDR3 nucleotides read TGTGCCACCAGCAGAGTTCCGGGGAGCTCCTACAATGAGCAGTTCTTC.

The rearrangement links TRBV28 to TRBJ1-4; no clear D. V was clipped by 6 bases and J by 5 bases, with 10 bases between them. The CDR3 loop spans 13 amino acids. Germline V gene data show CDR1 as MDHEN and CDR2 as SYDVKM. The DNA of the CDR3 is TGTGCCAGCAGCGGAGGACGGAATGAAAAACTGTTTTTT. Translated, it gives CASSGGRNEKLFF. Together with reference TRBV28 and TRBJ1-4, the CDR3 gives the full variable domain: DVKVTQSSRYLVKRTGEKVFLECVQDMDHENMFWYRQDPGLGLRLIYFSYDVKMKEKGDIPEGYSVSREKKERFSLILESASTNQTSMYLCASSGGRNEKLFFGSGTQLSVL.

The CDR3 loop is CASSLAGASNTQYF. The CDR3 bases are TGTGCCAGCAGTCTAGCGGGAGCCTCCAATACGCAGTATTTT. V usage is TRBV2 and J usage is TRBJ2-3, with TRBD2 identical over 10 bases. V dropped 5 bases and J dropped 7; count of bases not matched to a gene: 6. Germline CDR1 SNHLY, CDR2 FYNNEI. This CDR3 has 14 amino acids.

This rearrangement joins TRBV5-6 to TRBJ2-5, with D perhaps TRBD2 (6 bases). The end of the DNA fits TRBJ2-7 better, so the J call may be wrong. Per germline, CDR1 SGHDT and CDR2 YYEEEE. CDR3 length: 16 amino acids. CDR3 sequence reads: CASSHGLGRELHEQYF. The CDR3 DNA reads as TGTGCCAGCAGCCATGGGTTAGGACGGGAGCTCCACGAGCAGTACTTC.

The V and J genes are TRBV14 and TRBJ2-7; TRBD2 might be the D (5 bases). Germline CDR1 and CDR2: SGHDN and FVKESK. This CDR3 spans 15 amino acids. Trimming cost V 2 bases and J 5 bases, with 16 bases left between them. CDR3: CASSQTTGNLDEQYV. In DNA, the CDR3 is TGTGCCAGCAGCCAAACGACGGGAAATCTCGACGAGCAGTACGTC.

The rearrangement uses TRBV4-1 and TRBJ1-2, with D unclear. Trimming cost V 3 bases and J 4 bases, with 12 bases left between them. Germline loops: CDR1 MGHRA, CDR2 YSYEKL. This CDR3 has 14 amino acids. CDR3 in DNA: TGCGCCAGCAGCCATGAGGGCGTGGGCTATGGCTACACCTTC. It yields the protein CASSHEGVGYGYTF.

The chain employs TRBV28 and TRBJ2-1; possible D gene TRBD2, 5 bases. This CDR3 region has 16 residues. Germline CDR1 is MDHEN and CDR2 is SYDVKM. Trimming took 3 bases from V and 1 from J, leaving 13 bases between them. CDR3 coding DNA: TGTGCCAGCAGTTTTAAGGACTTTTTTTCCTACAATGAGCAGTTCTTC. Residues: CASSFKDFFSYNEQFF.

The V gene is TRBV28, the J gene TRBJ2-3; TRBD2 aligns across 7 bases. The CDR3 totals 15 residues. Trimming removed 0 bases from V and 0 bases from J; junction bases left unmatched: 0. Germline assignment: CDR1 MDHEN and CDR2 SYDVKM. CDR3 sequence reads: CASSLWRESTDTQYF. Written as DNA, the CDR3 is TGTGCCAGCAGTTTATGGCGGGAGAGCACAGATACGCAGTATTTT.

Of note for this clone: Germline and junction disagree at one end, which may indicate a read error. The chain links TRBV7-9 to TRBJ1-1, with TRBD1 matching 7 bases. The CDR3 is made up of 18 amino acids. Germline CDR1 SEHNR, CDR2 FQNEAQ (reference sequence). The CDR3 DNA reads as TGTTCCAGCAGCTTTTTGGGGACAGACACATCAAGGAACACTGAAGCTTTCTTT. Translated, it gives CSSSFLGTDTSRNTEAFF.

The chain joins TRBV19 to TRBJ2-1; D might be TRBD2 (5 bases). CDR1 LNHDA and CDR2 SQIVND come from the germline V gene (reference sequence). The CDR3 is 14 residues long. V gave up 4 bases and J gave up 0 bases, with 7 bases separating them. CDR3 sequence: CASSSGPSYNEQFF. CDR3 DNA sequence: TGTGCCAGTAGTAGCGGGCCCTCCTACAATGAGCAGTTCTTC.